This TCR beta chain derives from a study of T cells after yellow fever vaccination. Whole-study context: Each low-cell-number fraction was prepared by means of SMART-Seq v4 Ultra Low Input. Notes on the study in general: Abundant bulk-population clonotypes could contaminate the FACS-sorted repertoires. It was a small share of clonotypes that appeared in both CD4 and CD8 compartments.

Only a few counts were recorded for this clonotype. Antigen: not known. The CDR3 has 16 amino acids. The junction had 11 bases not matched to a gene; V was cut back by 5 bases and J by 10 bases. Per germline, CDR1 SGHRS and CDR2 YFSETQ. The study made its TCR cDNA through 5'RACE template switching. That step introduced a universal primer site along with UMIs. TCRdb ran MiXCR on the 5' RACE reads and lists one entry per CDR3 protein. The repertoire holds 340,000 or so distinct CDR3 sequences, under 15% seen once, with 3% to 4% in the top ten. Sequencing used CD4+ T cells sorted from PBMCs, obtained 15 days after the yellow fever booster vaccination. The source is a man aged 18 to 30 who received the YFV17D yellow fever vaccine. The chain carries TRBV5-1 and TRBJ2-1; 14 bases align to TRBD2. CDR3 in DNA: TGCGCCAGCAGACGACTAGCGGGGGGGCCTCGGAACGAGCAGTTCTTC. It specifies CASRRLAGGPRNEQFF. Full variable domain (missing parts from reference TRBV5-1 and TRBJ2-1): KAGVTQTPRYLIKTRGQQVTLSCSPISGHRSVSWYQQTPGQGLQFLFEYFSETQRNKGNFPGRFSGRQFSNSRSEMNVSTLELGDSALYLCASRRLAGGPRNEQFFGPGTRLTVL.